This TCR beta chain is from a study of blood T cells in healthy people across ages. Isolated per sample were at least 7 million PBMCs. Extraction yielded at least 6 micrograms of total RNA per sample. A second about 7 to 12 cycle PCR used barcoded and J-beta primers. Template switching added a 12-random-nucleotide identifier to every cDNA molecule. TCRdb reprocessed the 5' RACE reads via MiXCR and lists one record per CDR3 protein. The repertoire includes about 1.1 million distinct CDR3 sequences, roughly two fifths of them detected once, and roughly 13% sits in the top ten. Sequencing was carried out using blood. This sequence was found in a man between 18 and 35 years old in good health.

Here the CDR3 DNA reads TGTGCCAGCAGATCTAGCGGTAATTCACCCCTCCACTTT. It encodes CASRSSGNSPLHF. The chain recombines TRBV14 with TRBJ1-6; D ambiguous. Germline lookup yields CDR1 SGHDN and CDR2 FVKESK. With 6 bases removed from V and 6 bases from J, the gap between germline ends came to 9 bases. CDR3 length: 13 amino acids.